Below, 28 T cell receptor beta chains from the same sample are listed, as sequenced in a study of cytomegalovirus exposure and HLA in healthy donors. Primers: 60 Vbeta forward and 13 Jbeta reverse. Libraries were prepared by immunoSEQ multiplex PCR; TCRdb keeps only in-frame clonotypes and omits some of them. The table includes more than 90,000 clones, 78% detected once. Sequencing was carried out using PBMCs. Receptor source: a woman in her forties in good health and CMV-seronegative.

This clone has only one observation. V usage is TRBV28 and J usage is TRBJ2-1, with TRBD2 identical over 7 bases. Per germline, CDR1 MDHEN and CDR2 SYDVKM. CDR3 length: 14 amino acids. The trim removed 6 bases at V and 7 bases at J, leaving 9 bases unmatched. CDR3 bases: TGTGCCAGCAGCCCCCGGCTAGCGGTTAATGAGCAGTTCTTC. Protein sequence: CASSPRLAVNEQFF.

V gene TRBV5-1 combines with J gene TRBJ2-3, with 12 bases that match TRBD2. Germline V CDR1 and CDR2: SGHRS, YFSETQ. Trimming at V came to 5 bases and at J to 3 bases, leaving 7 bases not matched to a gene. This CDR3 is built from 16 residues. DNA for the CDR3: TGCGCCAGCAGTTTTACTAGCGGGAGGAATACAGATACGCAGTATTTT. Translating it yields CASSFTSGRNTDTQYF. Together with reference TRBV5-1 and TRBJ2-3, the CDR3 gives the full variable domain: KAGVTQTPRYLIKTRGQQVTLSCSPISGHRSVSWYQQTPGQGLQFLFEYFSETQRNKGNFPGRFSGRQFSNSRSEMNVSTLELGDSALYLCASSFTSGRNTDTQYFGPGTRLTVL.

The chain is built from TRBV9 and TRBJ1-5; D is undetermined. The CDR3 contains 13 residues. Trimming pared 1 base from V and 6 bases from J, leaving 8 bases between. Germline CDR1 is SGDLS and CDR2 is YYNGEE. CDR3 nucleotides: TGTGCCAGCAGCGTATATTCAGGTCAGCCCCAGCATTTT. The encoded protein is CASSVYSGQPQHF.

The chain recombines TRBV7-8 with TRBJ2-7; 8 bases map to TRBD2. V gave up 6 bases and J gave up 5 bases; unmatched junction bases: 9. CDR3 size: 14 residues. CDR1 is SGHVS and CDR2 is FQNEAQ in the germline V gene. CDR3 loop: CASSVSGSGHEQYF. CDR3 sequence (DNA): TGTGCCAGCAGTGTCAGCGGGAGTGGGCACGAGCAGTACTTC.

The chain is built from TRBV18 and TRBJ1-4; D is unresolved. The CDR3 covers 15 residues. V dropped 4 bases and J dropped 5 bases, with 14 bases sitting between them. The germline V gene encodes CDR1 KGHSH and CDR2 LQKENI. CDR3 residues: CASSLRTGDNEKLFF. The CDR3 bases are TGTGCCAGCTCACTCAGGACGGGAGACAATGAAAAACTGTTTTTT.

The rearrangement uses TRBV5-4 and TRBJ1-5, with 10 bases lining up with TRBD1. J gave up 5 bases and V 4 bases, and 6 bases lay outside the gene matches. This CDR3 contains 15 residues. The germline V gene has CDR1 SGHNT and CDR2 YYREEE (reference sequence). CDR3 nucleotide sequence: TGTGCCAGCAGCACTGGGACAGGGGATGATCAGCCCCAGCATTTT. It translates to CASSTGTGDDQPQHF.

The chain uses TRBV6-1 and TRBJ1-1; D unresolved. This CDR3 contains 14 residues. V was pared by 5 bases and J by 0 bases, with 10 bases between. CDR1 is MNHNS, CDR2 SASEGT, per germline. CDR3 loop: CASSWGGMNTEAFF. The CDR3 DNA is TGTGCCAGCAGTTGGGGAGGAATGAACACTGAAGCTTTCTTT.

This clone was observed a few times. V is TRBV4-1 and J is TRBJ1-5; no clear D. The CDR3 loop spans 17 amino acids. Trimming shortened V by 0 bases and J by 3 bases, and 15 bases separated the two germline ends. Per the germline V gene, CDR1 is MGHRA and CDR2 is YSYEKL. The chain's CDR3 is CASSQEIGRQANQPQHF. CDR3 bases: TGCGCCAGCAGCCAAGAAATAGGCAGGCAGGCCAATCAGCCCCAGCATTTT.

This sequence joins TRBV5-1 and TRBJ2-2; 11 positions agree with TRBD2. The CDR3 extends over 15 amino acids. V shed 1 base, J shed 7 bases, and the junction held 3 bases outside the gene matches. Germline V gene data show CDR1 as SGHRS and CDR2 as YFSETQ. CDR3 in amino acids: CASSLLAGGGGELFF. Here the CDR3 DNA reads TGCGCCAGCAGCTTGCTAGCGGGAGGAGGCGGGGAGCTGTTTTTT.

This clone was detected a few times. This sequence joins TRBV6-5 and TRBJ2-5; 9 positions match TRBD1. Looked up from germline, CDR1 is MNHEY and CDR2 is SVGAGI. V shed 6 bases, J shed 9 bases, and the junction held 5 bases outside the gene matches. The CDR3 contains 12 residues. CDR3 in DNA: TGTGCCAGCAGCCGGACAGGGGCCCCCCAGTACTTC. Translated, it gives CASSRTGAPQYF.

The rearrangement joins TRBV7-8 to TRBJ1-2, with TRBD1 matching 7 bases. The CDR3 totals 18 residues. Germline V gives CDR1 SGHVS, CDR2 FQNEAQ. Losses at the gene ends were 6 bases for V and 4 bases for J; bases not matched to a gene: 20. As DNA, the CDR3 is TGTGCCAGCAGGGCGCTTAAAGGGGGCGCGGCCCCCTTCTATGGCTACACCTTC. Translating it yields CASRALKGGAAPFYGYTF.

V gene TRBV29-1 combines with J gene TRBJ2-7; 7 bases are shared with TRBD1. Trimming took 0 bases from V and 5 from J; bases not matched to a gene: 7. The CDR3 runs 14 residues. Germline V gene lookup returns CDR1 SQVTM and CDR2 ANQGSEA. CDR3 coding DNA: TGCAGCGTTGAAGATGTGACAGGGATCCACGAGCAGTACTTC. Residues: CSVEDVTGIHEQYF.

The chain joins TRBV14 to TRBJ2-5, with a weak D call TRBD1 (5 bases). Germline-derived CDR1 and CDR2 are SGHDN and FVKESK. The CDR3 totals 15 residues. With 2 bases removed from V and 1 base from J, the gap between germline ends came to 11 bases. The CDR3 reads CASSQKRQFQETQYF. CDR3 DNA sequence: TGTGCCAGCAGCCAAAAAAGACAGTTCCAAGAGACCCAGTACTTC.

CDR3 in DNA: TGTGCCAGCAGCCCTGCCCAGACAGGGGCGATGAACGAGCAGTACTTC. As protein: CASSPAQTGAMNEQYF. The genes are TRBV9 and TRBJ2-7; 8 nucleotides agree with TRBD1. V was pared by 4 bases and J by 5 bases, with 14 bases of the junction left unmatched. This CDR3 spans 16 amino acids. Germline assignment: CDR1 SGDLS and CDR2 YYNGEE.

The chain has TRBV7-9 and TRBJ2-7, with TRBD1 matching over 10 bases. V was clipped by 4 bases and J by 4 bases; unmatched bases: 13. Germline values: CDR1 SEHNR, CDR2 FQNEAQ (reference sequence). This CDR3 region has 17 residues. The CDR3 DNA sequence: TGTGCCAGCAGCTCGAATTCCGGGACAGGGGATCGGTACGAGCAGTACTTC. Protein: CASSSNSGTGDRYEQYF.

V usage is TRBV6-5 and J usage is TRBJ2-7; D ambiguous. Looked up from germline, CDR1 is MNHEY and CDR2 is SVGAGI. The CDR3 totals 14 residues. The V end lost 2 bases, the J end lost 2 bases, and 10 bases lay between the germline ends. Here the CDR3 reads CASSYGHSAYEQYF. The CDR3 DNA is TGTGCCAGCAGTTACGGGCACTCCGCCTACGAGCAGTACTTC.

The CDR3 is CASRLAGEGETQYF. The CDR3 DNA sequence: TGTGCCAGTAGATTAGCGGGAGAAGGGGAGACCCAGTACTTC. J is TRBJ2-5 and V is TRBV19; 9 positions agree with TRBD2. CDR1 is LNHDA and CDR2 is SQIVND in the germline V gene (reference sequence). This CDR3 has 14 residues. J lost 5 bases, V lost 6 bases, and 7 bases had no gene match.

The V call is TRBV30, the J call TRBJ2-2; D gene uncertain. The CDR3 consists of 12 residues. In germline, CDR1 is GTSNPN, CDR2 SVGIG (reference sequence). Trimming took 5 bases from V and 2 from J, leaving 6 bases between them. The CDR3 sequence: CAWGQNTGELFF. CDR3 bases: TGTGCCTGGGGGCAAAACACCGGGGAGCTGTTTTTT.

The chain recombines TRBV6-5 with TRBJ2-2; 13 bases are shared with TRBD2. The CDR3 loop spans 15 amino acids. Trimming cost V 5 bases and J 7 bases; bases outside gene matches: 4. The germline gives CDR1 MNHEY, CDR2 SVGAGI. CDR3 sequence reads: CASSPLAGGHGELFF. The CDR3 DNA follows: TGTGCCAGCAGTCCACTAGCGGGAGGGCACGGGGAGCTGTTTTTT.

The chain is built from TRBV10-1 and TRBJ2-3, with 12 nucleotides matching TRBD2. The germline V gene has CDR1 WNHNN and CDR2 SYGVQD (reference sequence). This CDR3 contains 14 residues. V lost 6 bases, J lost 5 bases, and 3 bases stayed unmatched. In nucleotides, the CDR3 is TGCGCCAGCAGCTCGACTAGCGGGGGAGATACGCAGTATTTT. Translation gives CASSSTSGGDTQYF.

The J gene is TRBJ2-7, the V gene TRBV7-3; 12 nucleotides match TRBD2. The germline V gene encodes CDR1 SGHTA and CDR2 FQGTGA. After removal of 5 bases from V and 7 bases from J, the junction contained 12 bases not matched to a gene. This CDR3 contains 16 residues. The CDR3 region has the DNA TGTGCCAGCAGCGCGTCTAGCGGGAGGGCCTCGGGGGAGCAGTACTTC. Translation gives CASSASSGRASGEQYF. Combining the CDR3 with reference TRBV7-3 and TRBJ2-7 gives the whole variable domain GAGVSQTPSNKVTEKGKYVELRCDPISGHTALYWYRQSLGQGPEFLIYFQGTGAADDSGLPNDRFFAVRPEGSVSTLKIQRTERGDSAVYLCASSASSGRASGEQYFGPGTRLTVT.

The chain has TRBV5-3 and TRBJ1-2; D unresolved. TRBV5-3 is an open reading frame, and its role is uncertain. Trimming removed 0 bases from V and 7 bases from J, with 13 bases in between. This CDR3 is built from 14 residues. The DNA for the CDR3 is TGTGCCAGAAGCTTGGGAGTCCTCACCGGTGGCTACACCTTC. Amino acids: CARSLGVLTGGYTF.

V usage is TRBV28 and J usage is TRBJ1-2, with D perhaps TRBD1 (5 bases). The CDR3 is 14 amino acids. CDR1 is MDHEN, CDR2 SYDVKM, per germline. Trimming removed 2 bases from V and 2 bases from J, with 9 bases in between. The CDR3 is CASSLQGRNYGYTF. CDR3 nucleotide sequence: TGTGCCAGCAGTTTACAGGGCAGGAACTATGGCTACACCTTC.

This clone came up a few times. V and J are TRBV11-2 and TRBJ1-1; 8 positions match TRBD1. Germline V gives CDR1 SGHAT, CDR2 FQNNGV. V was pared by 5 bases and J by 5 bases, with 7 bases of the junction left unmatched. This CDR3 has 14 residues. CDR3 in amino acids: CASSTRTGRTEAFF. The CDR3 DNA is TGTGCCAGCAGCACACGGACAGGGAGGACTGAAGCTTTCTTT.

The V gene is TRBV27, the J gene TRBJ1-1, with TRBD1 matching over 8 bases. Germline trimming cut 8 bases from V and 5 bases from J; bases unmatched to any gene: 13. The CDR3 consists of 15 residues. Germline V lookup: CDR1 MNHEY, CDR2 SMNVEV (reference sequence). The chain's CDR3 is CASGRTGTGYTEAFF. In DNA form, the CDR3 reads TGTGCCAGCGGAAGGACCGGGACAGGTTATACTGAAGCTTTCTTT.

This clone was observed a single time. The rearrangement uses TRBV28 and TRBJ2-5; 9 nucleotides align to TRBD2. Trimming at V came to 9 bases and at J to 5 bases, leaving 4 bases not matched to a gene. Germline V CDR1 and CDR2: MDHEN, SYDVKM. The CDR3 is made up of 12 amino acids. CDR3 DNA sequence: TGTGCCAGTAGCGGGAGTGTTGAGACCCAGTACTTC. Amino acids: CASSGSVETQYF.

This chain joins TRBV14 and TRBJ1-1; 7 bases map to TRBD1. The germline V gene has CDR1 SGHDN and CDR2 FVKESK. The CDR3 is 14 residues long. V was clipped by 7 bases and J by 11 bases; unmatched bases: 16. The CDR3 DNA is TGTGCCAGCAATTCACAGGGGCCCATCACGTCGGCTTTCTTT. The encoded protein is CASNSQGPITSAFF. The whole variable domain, remainder taken from reference TRBV14 and TRBJ1-1, is EAGVTQFPSHSVIEKGQTVTLRCDPISGHDNLYWYRRVMGKEIKFLLHFVKESKQDESGMPNNRFLAERTGGTYSTLKVQPAELEDSGVYFCASNSQGPITSAFFGQGTRLTVV.

In this sample, this clone turned up once. This chain links TRBV5-4 with TRBJ1-2; D unclear. The V gene lost 2 bases and the J gene lost 2 bases, with 7 bases spanning the gap. The CDR3 sequence is 13 residues long. CDR1 SGHNT and CDR2 YYREEE come from the germline V gene (reference sequence). The CDR3 sequence is CASSFERNYGYTF. Written as DNA, the CDR3 is TGTGCCAGCAGCTTCGAGAGGAACTATGGCTACACCTTC. The full variable domain, in which reference TRBV5-4 and TRBJ1-2 provide the parts outside the CDR3, is ETGVTQSPTHLIKTRGQQVTLRCSSQSGHNTVSWYQQALGQGPQFIFQYYREEENGRGNFPPRFSGLQFPNYSSELNVNALELDDSALYLCASSFERNYGYTFGSGTRLTVV.